A selection of T cell receptor beta chains follows, all from one sample in a study of T cell responses to AZD1222 COVID-19 vaccine. Repertoires were generated with immunoSEQ multiplex PCR, while TCRdb's copy carries only in-frame clones and drops some. This table holds fewer than 200,000 clones, around 90% found once. The sequences come from peripheral blood, collected on day 0 of AZD1222 vaccination. These receptor sequences come from an adult in good health. Each CDR3 is given with its conserved first and last residue. D genes are given only for firm matches. Size values are once, few and many counts, or a class for expanded clones, and some rows have none.

TRBJ2-7 | - | TRBD1 | TRBV7-3 | TGTGCCAGCAGCTTAACGAAAGACAGGGGTTTCGCCTACGAGCAGTACTTC | CASSLTKDRGFAYEQYF
TRBJ2-3 | - | TRBD2 | TRBV27 | TGTGCCAGCAGCCCCTTGGGGCGGGGGGAGGTAGATACGCAGTATTTT | CASSPLGRGEVDTQYF
TRBJ1-6 | - | - | TRBV5-3 | TGTGCCAGAAGCTTCTGGACGTGGTCACCCCTCCACTTT | CARSFWTWSPLHF
TRBJ1-5 | once | - | TRBV11-3 | TGTGCCAGCAGCTCCTCCCGGACCCTGACTGTCTATAGCAATCAGCCCCAGCATTTT | CASSSSRTLTVYSNQPQHF
TRBJ2-3 | - | - | TRBV9 | TGTGCCAGCAGGAGAGGGGGAGGGACAGATACGCAGTATTTT | CASRRGGGTDTQYF
TRBJ2-5 | - | - | TRBV11-2 | TGTGCCAGCAGTCCAGGGGTTCGCCCTAGAGAGACCCAGTACTTC | CASSPGVRPRETQYF
TRBJ2-1 | - | - | TRBV5-1 | TGCGCCAGCAGCTTGGCCGAACAGGGCCGGGACCCTAAGCGGTTCTTC | CASSLAEQGRDPKRFF
TRBJ1-2 | - | TRBD1 | TRBV6-5 | TGTGCCAGCAGCTCTGACAGGGGGTATGGCTACACCTTC | CASSSDRGYGYTF
TRBJ2-3 | once | TRBD2 | TRBV4-3 | TGCGCCAGCAGCCAGATAGCGGGACTTACTAGCACAGATACGCAGTATTTT | CASSQIAGLTSTDTQYF
TRBJ1-5 | - | - | TRBV2 | TGTGCCAGCAGGCCAGACAGTAATCAGCCCCAGCATTTT | CASRPDSNQPQHF
TRBJ1-6 | - | - | TRBV21-1 | TGTGCCAGCAGCAAAGAAACGCCGGAGGAGGGAGGTTCACCCCTCCACTTT | CASSKETPEEGGSPLHF
TRBJ1-2 | - | - | TRBV30 | TGTGCCTGGAGTCGGGCCTCCTATGGCTACACCTTC | CAWSRASYGYTF
TRBJ2-3 | - | - | TRBV5-4 | TGTGCCAGCAGCTTCGGGACCGCAGATACGCAGTATTTT | CASSFGTADTQYF
TRBJ1-5 | - | TRBD1 | TRBV7-2 | TGTGCCAGCAGACCGACAGGGGGATTAATTAGCAATCAGCCCCAGCATTTT | CASRPTGGLISNQPQHF
TRBJ2-5 | - | - | TRBV4-1 | TGCGCCAGCAGCCGCGTACCTCTCAGGAACCAAGAGACCCAGTACTTC | CASSRVPLRNQETQYF
TRBJ2-5 | - | - | TRBV12-5 | TGTGCTAGTGTCCAAAAGTGGGGTAGAGAGACCCAGTACTTC | CASVQKWGRETQYF
TRBJ1-4 | - | TRBD1 | TRBV29-1 | TGCAGCGTTTCCACAGGGGGTAATGAAAAACTGTTTTTT | CSVSTGGNEKLFF
TRBJ1-1 | - | - | TRBV6-5 | TGTGCCAGCAGTCCAGCATCATACACTGAAGCTTTCTTT | CASSPASYTEAFF
TRBJ2-1 | - | TRBD1 | TRBV4-3 | TGCGCCAGCAGCCAGAGACAGGGATACAATGAGCAGTTCTTC | CASSQRQGYNEQFF
TRBJ1-4 | - | - | TRBV4-1 | TGCGCCAGCAGCCAGGGGAGGGGTAATGAAAAACTGTTTTTT | CASSQGRGNEKLFF
TRBJ1-1 | - | - | TRBV15 | TGTGCCACCAGCATCCCCAGCACTGAAGCTTTCTTT | CATSIPSTEAFF
TRBJ2-7 | - | - | TRBV6-4 | TGTGCCAGCAGGGCCTCACGATGGGACCGGGTTCAAGACGAGCAGTACTTC | CASRASRWDRVQDEQYF
TRBJ2-7 | - | - | TRBV11-2 | TGTGCCAGCAGCTTCAGAGGGGGGTCGATCTACGAGCAGTACTTC | CASSFRGGSIYEQYF